One T cell receptor (beta chain) is described in this entry. No antigen is known for it. No much larger clone exists at a distance of one base, and base qualities are not known. The library was made by 5' RACE. For sequencing, an Illumina HiSeq 2500 was employed. A second about 7 to 12 cycle PCR used a sample-barcoded 5' primer and a J-beta primer mix. A template-switch 5' adaptor carrying 12 random nucleotides introduced a unique molecular identifier onto each TCR beta cDNA molecule. At least 2.5 million CDR3-containing paired-end reads were obtained from each sample. The Mint cDNA synthesis kit, primed by a TRBC-specific oligonucleotide, was used to synthesize first-strand cDNA from all RNA. All cDNA was treated with uracil-DNA glycosylase and then went through a first 18-cycle PCR with the universal primers M1SS and BC2_uni_R. The authors processed their data as follows. For normalization, 1 million high-quality reads were randomly selected from each sample, with every read carrying a distinct molecular identifier. Instead of being binned into consensus sequences, reads that shared molecular identifiers were thrown out. MiTCR, set to a Q25 quality threshold and the strictest error-elimination algorithm, was used for CDR3 identification, clonotype clustering and error correction. A nonparametric unseen species model with Euler transformation was used to estimate lower-bound total TCR beta diversity. TCRdb redid the processing of the public reads, applying fastp at Q25 and MiXCR, and retained in-frame beta chains. Identical CDR3 protein sequences are pooled into one entry, listed with their most common genes and DNA. The V and J calls and clone size come from TCRdb's table, not from the authors' own analysis. In all, the sample holds around 670,000 distinct CDR3 sequences, and 25% to 30% of those were seen once. Approximately 14% of the sample comes from the top ten.

The donors were some 39 Caucasian individuals from Russia, aged 6 to 90 years, who were systemically healthy. Each donor gave ten milliliters of peripheral blood, collected into EDTA-treated Vacutainer tubes. PBMCs were isolated by Ficoll-Paque density-gradient centrifugation, with at least 6.5 million obtained per sample. Trizol reagent was used to extract total RNA from the PBMCs, yielding at least 6 micrograms per sample. The percentages of naive CD45RAhigh/CD27high T cells were determined by flow cytometry on a PBMC aliquot from every donor. V and J are trimmed by 5 bases and 3 bases, and the gene matches miss 9 bases of the junction. According to the germline V gene (reference sequence), CDR1 reads SGHAT and CDR2 reads FQDESV. The CDR3 holds 15 amino acids from the cysteine to the phenylalanine. The CDR3 DNA has 45 bases and is translated from base 1. The sample belongs to a study of blood T cells in healthy people across ages (dated by TCRdb to 2015 to 2017). Looking at the study overall: In model experiments, template switching captured about one uniquely barcoded TCR beta cDNA molecule for every two T cells. To track age-related changes in TCR beta repertoire diversity, the study relied on deep sequencing normalized with unique cDNA molecular identifiers. Donors were grouped into four age groups: young (average 16 years), middle-aged (roughly 37), aged (around 60) and long-lived (approximately 75). Donors of different ages were randomly distributed across sequencing lanes to avoid experimental bias. Two additional independent replicas of 1 million unique cDNA reads from the same blood draw were analyzed for two donors (one aged 18 to 30 and one aged 80 or older).

Results and caveats for the whole study, not just this receptor: Observed TCR beta diversity correlated strongly with the percentage of naive T cells measured by flow cytometry. As age increased, observed TCR beta diversity per million T cells dropped in a roughly linear way, and a significant reduction was already evident by age approximately 40. Compared with the aged group, more naive CD4+ T cells, fewer expanded clones and increased TCR diversity were shown by the long-lived group, suggesting age selection. Estimates of total diversity from one million sequenced T cells were regarded as lower bounds and underestimates. The CMV infection status of donors was not known, potentially confounding age-related changes in expanded clonotypes. Since profiling was done on bulk unsorted PBMCs, naive and antigen-experienced compartments could not be conclusively compared.

The sequenced sample was blood. The chain is assembled from TRBV11-1 and TRBJ2-7, and TRBD1 aligns with 8 junction nucleotides. This sequence originates from a woman aged 80 or over in good health. The encoded CDR3 is CASSLGAGGLYEQYF. The nucleotides read TGTGCCAGCAGCCTTGGGGCAGGGGGCCTCTACGAGCAGTACTTC.